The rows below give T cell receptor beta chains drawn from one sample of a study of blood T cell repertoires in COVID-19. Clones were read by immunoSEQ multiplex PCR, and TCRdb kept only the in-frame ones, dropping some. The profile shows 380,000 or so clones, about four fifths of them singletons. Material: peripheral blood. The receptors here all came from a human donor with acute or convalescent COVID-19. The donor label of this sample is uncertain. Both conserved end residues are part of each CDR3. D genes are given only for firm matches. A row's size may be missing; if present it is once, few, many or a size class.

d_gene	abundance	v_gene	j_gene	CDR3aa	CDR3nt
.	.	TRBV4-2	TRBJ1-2	CASSADRYNGYTF	TGTGCCAGTTCTGCGGACAGATATAATGGCTACACCTTC
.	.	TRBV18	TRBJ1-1	CASSPRQGNTEAFF	TGTGCCAGCTCACCACGTCAGGGGAACACTGAAGCTTTCTTT
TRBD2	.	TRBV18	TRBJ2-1	CASSQLTSGGAEGYNEQFF	TGTGCCAGCTCCCAATTGACTAGCGGGGGGGCCGAAGGGTACAATGAGCAGTTCTTC
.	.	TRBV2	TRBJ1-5	CASKGGVRQPQHF	TGTGCCAGCAAAGGAGGGGTCCGTCAGCCCCAGCATTTT
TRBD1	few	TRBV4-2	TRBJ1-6	CASSHGQANSPLHF	TGTGCCAGCAGCCATGGACAGGCTAATTCACCCCTCCACTTT
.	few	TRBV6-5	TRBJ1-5	CASSYSGRRNQPQHF	TGTGCCAGCAGTTACTCGGGGAGGCGCAATCAGCCCCAGCATTTT
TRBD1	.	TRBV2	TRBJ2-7	CASRGQGTGEQYF	TGTGCCAGCAGGGGACAGGGGACGGGCGAGCAGTACTTC
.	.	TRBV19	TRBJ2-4	CASSTPGIAKNIQYF	TGTGCCAGTAGTACCCCCGGGATAGCCAAAAACATTCAGTACTTC
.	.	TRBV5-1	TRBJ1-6	CASFLDNSSPLHF	TGCGCCAGTTTCTTGGACAACTCTTCACCCCTCCACTTT
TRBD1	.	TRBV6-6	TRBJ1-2	CASSYSQGGPDSGYTF	TGTGCCAGCAGTTACTCCCAAGGGGGCCCCGACTCTGGCTACACCTTC
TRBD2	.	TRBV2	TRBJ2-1	CASSGLAGGNEQFF	TGTGCCAGCAGTGGGCTAGCGGGTGGAAATGAGCAGTTCTTC
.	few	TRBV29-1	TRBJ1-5	CSVETGSNQPQHF	TGCAGCGTTGAAACGGGTAGCAATCAGCCCCAGCATTTT
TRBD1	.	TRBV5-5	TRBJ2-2	CASSFTGVTGELFF	TGTGCCAGCAGCTTTACAGGGGTCACCGGGGAGCTGTTTTTT
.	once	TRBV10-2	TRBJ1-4	CASSESGAVGLFF	TGCGCCAGCAGTGAGTCAGGAGCGGTGGGTCTGTTTTTT
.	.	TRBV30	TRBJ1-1	CAWSIWRDTEAFF	TGTGCCTGGAGTATCTGGAGGGACACTGAAGCTTTCTTT
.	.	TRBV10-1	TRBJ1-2	CASSENPYYGYTF	TGCGCCAGCAGTGAAAATCCTTACTATGGCTACACCTTC
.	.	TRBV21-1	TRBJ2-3	CASSTGQGAKDYLTDTQYF	TGTGCCAGCAGCACGGGACAGGGGGCGAAAGATTACCTCACAGATACGCAGTATTTT
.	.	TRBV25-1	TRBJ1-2	CASSVFRDGGYGYTF	TGTGCCAGCAGTGTTTTCCGGGACGGGGGTTATGGCTACACCTTC
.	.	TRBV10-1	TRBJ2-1	CASSPTDSYNEQFF	TGCGCCAGCTCTCCGACAGATTCCTACAATGAGCAGTTCTTC
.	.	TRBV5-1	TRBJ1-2	CASSLSAGVNYGYTF	TGCGCCAGCAGCTTGTCCGCAGGGGTAAACTATGGCTACACCTTC
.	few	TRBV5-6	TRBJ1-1	CASTLGGSLNTEAFF	TGTGCCAGCACATTGGGGGGATCCTTGAACACTGAAGCTTTCTTT
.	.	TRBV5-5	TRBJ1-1	CASSQGHFEAFF	TGTGCCAGCAGCCAAGGACACTTTGAAGCTTTCTTT
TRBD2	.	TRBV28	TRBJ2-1	CASRASGVTYNEQFF	TGTGCCAGTAGGGCTAGCGGGGTCACCTACAATGAGCAGTTCTTC
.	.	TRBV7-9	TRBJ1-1	CASSHRGTEAFF	TGTGCCAGCAGTCATCGGGGGACTGAAGCTTTCTTT
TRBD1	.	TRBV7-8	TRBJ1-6	CASSRGGSPLHF	TGTGCCAGCAGTAGAGGGGGCTCACCCCTCCACTTT
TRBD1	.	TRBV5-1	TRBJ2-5	CASSWGTGGQETQYF	TGCGCCAGCAGCTGGGGGACAGGGGGACAAGAGACCCAGTACTTC
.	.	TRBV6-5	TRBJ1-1	CASSALGQQNTEAFF	TGTGCCAGCAGCGCCCTCGGACAACAGAACACTGAAGCTTTCTTT
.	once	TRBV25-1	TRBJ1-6	CASSEGQLDNSPLHF	TGTGCCAGCAGTGAGGGGCAGCTTGATAATTCACCCCTCCACTTT
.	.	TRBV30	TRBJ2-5	CAWSGVEETQYF	TGTGCCTGGAGTGGAGTAGAAGAGACCCAGTACTTC
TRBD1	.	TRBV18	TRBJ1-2	CASSLQGDNYGYTF	TGTGCCAGCTCACTTCAGGGGGATAACTATGGCTACACCTTC